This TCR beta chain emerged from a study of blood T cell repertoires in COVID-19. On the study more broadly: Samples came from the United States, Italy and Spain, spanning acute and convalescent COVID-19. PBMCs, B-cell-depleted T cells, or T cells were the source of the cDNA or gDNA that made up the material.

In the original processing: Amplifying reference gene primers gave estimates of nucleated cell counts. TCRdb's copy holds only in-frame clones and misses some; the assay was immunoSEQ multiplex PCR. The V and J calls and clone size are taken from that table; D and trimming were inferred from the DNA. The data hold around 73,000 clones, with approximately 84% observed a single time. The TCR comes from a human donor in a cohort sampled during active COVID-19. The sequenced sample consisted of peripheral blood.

CDR3: CASNVQGVRQPQHF. For the CDR3, the DNA is TGTGCCAGCAATGTACAGGGGGTTAGGCAGCCCCAGCATTTT. This sequence joins TRBV6-6 and TRBJ1-5; 8 nucleotides line up with TRBD1. CDR1 and CDR2 (germline): MNHNY, SVGAGI (reference sequence). Trimming at V came to 7 bases and at J to 7 bases, leaving 9 bases not matched to a gene. The CDR3 is 14 amino acids.